One and the same sample provided the 6 T cell receptor beta chains below, sequenced in a study of early T cells in non-severe SARS-CoV-2 infection. In TCRdb, the 5' RACE reads were re-called with MiXCR into one record per CDR3 protein. The sample contains tens of thousands of distinct CDR3 sequences, 7% to 8% of which appear only once. The sequencing input was whole blood. These receptors were obtained from an adult who was a healthcare worker with PCR-confirmed SARS-CoV-2 infection or an uninfected control (not recorded which).

This clonotype was seen at least ten times. The rearrangement joins TRBV7-2 to TRBJ2-2; no clear D. Germline CDR1 and CDR2: SGHTA and FQGNSA. V was shortened by 3 bases and J by 1 base, with 6 bases between the two germline ends. The CDR3 covers 14 residues. CDR3 sequence reads: CASSFGVNTGELFF. CDR3 nucleotides: TGTGCCAGCAGCTTTGGGGTGAACACCGGGGAGCTGTTTTTT.

The table lists this clonotype with many counts. This rearrangement joins TRBV7-2 to TRBJ2-7; D gene uncertain. The germline gives CDR1 SGHTA, CDR2 FQGNSA. This CDR3 is 13 amino acids long. The germline V and J ends were trimmed by 1 base and 2 bases, with 6 bases remaining between them. This CDR3 is CASSLGSPYEQYF. As DNA, the CDR3 is TGTGCCAGCAGCTTAGGGTCCCCCTACGAGCAGTACTTC.

This clonotype was observed many times. This sequence joins TRBV9 and TRBJ2-6; a weak D match, TRBD2 (5 bases). Germline CDR1 reads SGDLS; CDR2 reads YYNGEE. This CDR3 contains 13 residues. V gave up 4 bases and J gave up 3 bases, with 5 bases separating them. The CDR3: CASSSGGANVLTF. In nucleotides, the CDR3 is TGTGCCAGCAGCAGCGGTGGGGCCAACGTCCTGACTTTC.

This clonotype was observed at least ten times. The chain uses TRBV3-1 and TRBJ1-1, with 9 bases lining up with TRBD1. CDR1 and CDR2 from the germline V gene are LGHDT and YNNKEL (reference sequence). V lost 4 bases and J lost 4; bases outside the gene matches: 10. This CDR3 is built from 16 residues. The CDR3 DNA sequence: TGTGCCAGCAGCCCATTCAAGGGGGACAGGGCCACTGAAGCTTTCTTT. Translation: CASSPFKGDRATEAFF. The full variable domain, its missing parts supplied by reference TRBV3-1 and TRBJ1-1, is DTAVSQTPKYLVTQMGNDKSIKCEQNLGHDTMYWYKQDSKKFLKIMFSYNNKELIINETVPNRFSPKSPDKAHLNLHINSLELGDSAVYFCASSPFKGDRATEAFFGQGTRLTVV.

The V and J genes are TRBV18 and TRBJ1-1; 11 nucleotides line up with TRBD1. The junction had 3 bases not matched to a gene; V was cut back by 5 bases and J by 1 base. Germline lookup yields CDR1 KGHSH and CDR2 LQKENI. The CDR3 consists of 15 residues. The CDR3 region has the DNA TGTGCCAGCTCAGGACAGGGGGCGAGGAACACTGAAGCTTTCTTT. Residues: CASSGQGARNTEAFF.

In this sample, this clonotype turned up many times. This chain links TRBV7-9 with TRBJ1-1, with D unresolved. CDR1 is SEHNR and CDR2 is FQNEAQ in the germline V gene (reference sequence). The CDR3 length is 11 residues. V lost 5 bases to trimming and J lost 5 bases, with 6 bases between them. This chain's CDR3 is CASSPGTEAFF. The CDR3, as DNA: TGTGCCAGCAGCCCCGGGACTGAAGCTTTCTTT.